The sequence of this T cell receptor (beta chain) was determined in a study of early T cells in non-severe SARS-CoV-2 infection. The study's findings and limits: VDJdb matches were skewed toward anti-spike CD8 T cell responses.

This clonotype was found many times. Its antigen is not identified. Germline V CDR1 and CDR2: SGHNT, YYREEE (reference sequence). This CDR3 spans 15 amino acids. V gave up 4 bases and J gave up 5 bases, with 18 bases separating them. As part of library construction, unique molecular identifiers were attached to individual cDNA molecules. TCRdb called the 5' RACE reads again in MiXCR, with one record for every CDR3 protein. The table lists tens of thousands of distinct CDR3 sequences, 5.5% of them singletons. The genes are TRBV5-4 and TRBJ2-5, with TRBD2 as a possible D gene (6 bases). The receptor comes from an adult who was a healthcare worker with PCR-confirmed SARS-CoV-2 infection or an uninfected control (not recorded which). The sequencing here drew on whole blood, taken at baseline. The CDR3 loop reads CASSPWLGGTETQYF. CDR3 nucleotide sequence: TGTGCCAGCAGCCCCTGGCTAGGAGGGACGGAGACCCAGTACTTC.